The 24 T cell receptor beta chains reported below all come from one sample, sequenced in a study of T-cell reconstitution after alpha-beta-depleted transplantation in children. Unique molecular identifiers were used in preparing the TCRbeta library. Each CDR3 protein gets one entry after TCRdb re-called the PCR reads with MiXCR. The data contain hundreds of thousands of distinct CDR3 sequences, about 8.2% of them singletons. The input for sequencing was PBMCs, mostly from graft donor cells, taken 360 days after TCRalphabeta/CD19-depleted stem cell transplant. These receptors originate from a male patient aged 2 to 10 who had a stem cell transplant for acute myeloid leukemia, so the T cells may come from the graft donor.

This clonotype was picked up many times. The rearrangement uses TRBV6-5 and TRBJ2-3; D not certain. This CDR3 spans 14 amino acids. The germline V and J ends were trimmed by 2 bases and 0 bases, with 6 bases remaining between them. CDR1 is MNHEY, CDR2 SVGAGI, per germline. The CDR3 region has the DNA TGTGCCAGCAGTTACGGCGGAAGCACAGATACGCAGTATTTT. It is translated as CASSYGGSTDTQYF.

This clonotype was seen a few times. The rearrangement joins TRBV20-1 to TRBJ2-5; TRBD1 matches at 8 bases. CDR3 length: 15 amino acids. The germline CDR1 and CDR2 sequences are DFQATT and SNEGSKA (reference sequence). V shed 6 bases and J 5 bases; nucleotides not matched to a gene: 14. The CDR3 bases are TGCAGTGCCAAGTCCGGGACAGGAGACCTTGAGACCCAGTACTTC. As protein: CSAKSGTGDLETQYF.

A single count supports this clonotype. The chain couples TRBV7-6 to TRBJ1-5; weak D call: TRBD1 (5 bases). The CDR3 consists of 14 residues. The ends were cut back, 5 bases at V and 5 bases at J, with 13 bases in the middle. Looked up from germline, CDR1 is SGHVS and CDR2 is FNYEAQ. The CDR3 DNA is TGTGCCAGCAGCGTCGACAGTCAGCATCAGCCCCAGCATTTT. As protein: CASSVDSQHQPQHF.

CDR3 coding DNA: TGCGCCAGCAGCTTGGCGGCTTCCAGCACTGAAGCTTTCTTT. Amino acids: CASSLAASSTEAFF. The J gene is TRBJ1-1, the V gene TRBV5-1; no clear D gene. Trimming stripped 0 bases from V and 4 bases from J, with 10 bases between. The CDR3 length is 14 residues. The V gene's germline CDR1 is SGHRS and CDR2 YFSETQ.

This clonotype was detected only a few times. V gene TRBV7-2 combines with J gene TRBJ2-7, with D maybe TRBD1 (7 bases). This CDR3 comprises 16 residues. Per the germline V gene, CDR1 is SGHTA and CDR2 is FQGNSA. V shed 5 bases and J shed 5 bases, with 22 bases lying between them. The CDR3 sequence: CASSPPGWRGRDEQYF. The CDR3 nucleotides are TGTGCCAGCAGCCCCCCCGGGTGGAGGGGGCGCGACGAGCAGTACTTC.

V and J are TRBV13 and TRBJ2-2; D unresolved. The CDR3 runs to 17 residues. CDR1 and CDR2 (germline): PRHDT, FYEKMQ (reference sequence). V dropped 0 bases and J dropped 4 bases, with 15 bases sitting between them. The CDR3: CASSLGPKGDFTGELFF. The CDR3 DNA is TGTGCCAGCAGCTTAGGGCCTAAGGGCGATTTCACCGGGGAGCTGTTTTTT.

The chain is built from TRBV5-1 and TRBJ2-1; D unresolved. The length of the CDR3 is 17 residues. Deletions cut 4 bases from V and 0 bases from J, with 17 bases between. Looked up from germline, CDR1 is SGHRS and CDR2 is YFSETQ. Here the CDR3 DNA reads TGCGCCAGCAGCAAGTTTTGGGTTGGGGTCTCCTACAATGAGCAGTTCTTC. It codes for CASSKFWVGVSYNEQFF.

This clonotype showed up just a few times. The CDR3 sequence is CAIRGGAVEKLFF. CDR3 coding DNA: TGTGCCATCCGCGGTGGGGCTGTCGAAAAACTGTTTTTT. The J gene is TRBJ1-4, the V gene TRBV10-3; D possibly corresponds to TRBD1 (5 bases). Germline lookup yields CDR1 ENHRY and CDR2 SYGVKD. The CDR3 consists of 13 residues. V was shortened by 8 bases and J by 8 bases, with 15 bases between the two germline ends.

The V call is TRBV14, the J call TRBJ2-1; D remains unclear. The V end lost 1 base, the J end lost 1 base, and 8 bases lay between the germline ends. The CDR3 extends over 15 amino acids. Per germline, CDR1 SGHDN and CDR2 FVKESK. The chain's CDR3 is CASSQVYPSYNEQFF. CDR3 DNA: TGTGCCAGCAGCCAAGTCTACCCGTCCTACAATGAGCAGTTCTTC.

Many counts were recorded for this clonotype. The J gene is TRBJ1-2, the V gene TRBV5-1; 7 nucleotides line up with TRBD1. This CDR3 has 13 amino acids. V lost 6 bases to trimming and J lost 0 bases; unmatched junction nucleotides: 2. Germline V lookup: CDR1 SGHRS, CDR2 YFSETQ. The CDR3 sequence is CASKTGTNYGYTF. The CDR3 region has the DNA TGCGCCAGCAAGACAGGGACTAACTATGGCTACACCTTC.

The sample holds many counts of this clonotype. The V gene is TRBV4-3, the J gene TRBJ2-5; D gene ambiguous. The CDR3 loop spans 15 amino acids. Germline V gene data show CDR1 as LGHNA and CDR2 as YSLEER. The germline V and J ends were trimmed by 0 bases and 2 bases, with 10 bases remaining between them. Here the CDR3 DNA reads TGCGCCAGCAGCCAAGATATATACGTACAAGAGACCCAGTACTTC. This gives the protein CASSQDIYVQETQYF.

This clonotype was found a few times. The rearrangement uses TRBV4-1 and TRBJ2-7; the D is unclear. This CDR3 is 16 amino acids long. The germline V gene encodes CDR1 MGHRA and CDR2 YSYEKL. Trimming stripped 6 bases from V and 1 base from J, with 19 bases between. The CDR3 reads CASSGRMELGSYEQYF. The CDR3 DNA follows: TGCGCCAGCAGTGGAAGGATGGAGCTGGGGTCCTACGAGCAGTACTTC.

This clonotype was seen a few times. J is TRBJ1-1 and V is TRBV12-3 or TRBV12-4, with 8 bases aligning to TRBD1. After removal of 6 bases from V and 0 bases from J, the junction contained 3 bases not matched to a gene. The CDR3 spans 14 residues. The CDR3 sequence is CASRPDRVNTEAFF. As DNA, the CDR3 is TGTGCCAGCAGACCGGACAGGGTGAACACTGAAGCTTTCTTT.

This clonotype has only a few counts. This sequence joins TRBV18 and TRBJ2-7; 10 positions match TRBD1. Germline V gene sequence: CDR1 KGHSH, CDR2 LQKENI. This CDR3 has 15 residues. V dropped 4 bases and J dropped 4; count of bases not matched to a gene: 7. The CDR3 DNA is TGTGCCAGCTCACTAGGGACAGGGGCTGGGTACGAGCAGTACGTC. Its translation is CASSLGTGAGYEQYV.

The table lists this clonotype with many counts. The chain couples TRBV2 to TRBJ2-1, with a possible D match to TRBD2 (6 bases). Trimming left V 3 bases short and J 7 bases short, with 16 bases between. Germline CDR1 and CDR2: SNHLY and FYNNEI. The CDR3 spans 15 residues. The CDR3 DNA reads TGTGCCAGCAGTGATAAGCGGGTGGGTTCGAATGAGCAGTTCTTC. Translating it yields CASSDKRVGSNEQFF. Full variable domain (rest looked up from reference TRBV2 and TRBJ2-1): EPEVTQTPSHQVTQMGQEVILRCVPISNHLYFYWYRQILGQKVEFLVSFYNNEISEKSEIFDDQFSVERPDGSNFTLKIRSTKLEDSAMYFCASSDKRVGSNEQFFGPGTRLTVL.

This clonotype turned up a few times. This rearrangement joins TRBV20-1 to TRBJ2-2; D gene unclear. Germline-derived CDR1 and CDR2 are DFQATT and SNEGSKA (reference sequence). Trimming stripped 6 bases from V and 4 bases from J, with 15 bases between. This CDR3 has 14 residues. The CDR3 bases are TGCAGTGCCCTTGGCCCTGGTGGCACCGGGGAGCTGTTTTTT. This encodes CSALGPGGTGELFF.

This clonotype was seen a few times. The V gene is TRBV7-2, the J gene TRBJ2-7; D is uncertain. This CDR3 has 13 residues. Trimming removed 3 bases at V and 6 bases at J, with 12 bases between. In germline, CDR1 is SGHTA, CDR2 FQGNSA. In DNA, the CDR3 is TGTGCCAGCAGCTTGAAACCCCAGGTCGAGCAGTACTTC. Its translation: CASSLKPQVEQYF.

This clonotype was detected many times. The chain combines TRBV29-1 with TRBJ2-2; D gene uncertain. Trimming stripped 2 bases from V and 6 bases from J, with 7 bases between. The V gene's germline CDR1 is SQVTM and CDR2 ANQGSEA. CDR3 size: 12 residues. The CDR3 DNA is TGCAGCGTTGAATCCCAGTCCGGGGAGCTGTTTTTT. It codes for CSVESQSGELFF.

In its sample, this clonotype was seen many times. The V gene is TRBV5-1, the J gene TRBJ2-1; 8 bases are shared with TRBD1. Germline V gene sequence: CDR1 SGHRS, CDR2 YFSETQ. The CDR3 consists of 15 residues. The V gene end was trimmed by 4 bases and the J gene end by 6 bases; junction bases not matched to a gene: 9. Here the CDR3 DNA reads TGCGCCAGCAGCACTAGACAGGGGTGGGTCAATGAGCAGTTCTTC. It specifies CASSTRQGWVNEQFF.

On this clonotype itself: It may be a read error: a sequence one base away is much more abundant. The gene calls are TRBV20-1 and TRBJ2-7, with D possibly being TRBD2 (5 bases). Germline CDR1 is DFQATT and CDR2 is SNEGSKA (reference sequence). The length of the CDR3 is 13 residues. The CDR3 nucleotides read TGCACTGCTAGGACGGGAAGGAGGTACGAGCAGTACTTC. Translation: CTARTGRRYEQYF.

This clonotype was observed at least ten times. The chain joins TRBV18 to TRBJ2-7; D gene ambiguous. Trimming shortened V by 6 bases and J by 3 bases, and 6 bases separated the two germline ends. This CDR3 contains 11 residues. Germline V gene lookup returns CDR1 KGHSH and CDR2 LQKENI. CDR3 residues: CASSVNYEQYF. CDR3 sequence (DNA): TGTGCCAGCTCCGTAAACTACGAGCAGTACTTC.

The rearrangement uses TRBV29-1 and TRBJ2-5; 9 nucleotides agree with TRBD1. The length of the CDR3 is 13 residues. Looked up from germline, CDR1 is SQVTM and CDR2 is ANQGSEA. V was pared by 6 bases and J by 5 bases, with 7 bases of the junction left unmatched. The chain's CDR3 is CSVSGTGWETQYF. CDR3 nucleotide sequence: TGCAGCGTCAGCGGGACAGGGTGGGAGACCCAGTACTTC.

This clonotype was observed a few times. The chain carries TRBV12-3 or TRBV12-4 and TRBJ2-5; 9 bases are shared with TRBD2. V shed 6 bases, J shed 4 bases, and the junction held 12 bases outside the gene matches. This CDR3 is built from 16 residues. This CDR3 is CASSLRVSGGGETQYF. The CDR3 DNA is TGTGCCAGCAGCCTTAGGGTTAGCGGGGGCGGAGAGACCCAGTACTTC.

The chain is built from TRBV5-1 and TRBJ2-3, with 11 bases lining up with TRBD1. The V and J ends lost 1 base and 14 bases, in that order; junction bases with no gene match: 6. The CDR3 length is 13 residues. Germline V lookup: CDR1 SGHRS, CDR2 YFSETQ. The CDR3 DNA follows: TGCGCCAGCAGCTTGAACCGGGACAGGGGGTTGTATTTT. Its translation: CASSLNRDRGLYF.